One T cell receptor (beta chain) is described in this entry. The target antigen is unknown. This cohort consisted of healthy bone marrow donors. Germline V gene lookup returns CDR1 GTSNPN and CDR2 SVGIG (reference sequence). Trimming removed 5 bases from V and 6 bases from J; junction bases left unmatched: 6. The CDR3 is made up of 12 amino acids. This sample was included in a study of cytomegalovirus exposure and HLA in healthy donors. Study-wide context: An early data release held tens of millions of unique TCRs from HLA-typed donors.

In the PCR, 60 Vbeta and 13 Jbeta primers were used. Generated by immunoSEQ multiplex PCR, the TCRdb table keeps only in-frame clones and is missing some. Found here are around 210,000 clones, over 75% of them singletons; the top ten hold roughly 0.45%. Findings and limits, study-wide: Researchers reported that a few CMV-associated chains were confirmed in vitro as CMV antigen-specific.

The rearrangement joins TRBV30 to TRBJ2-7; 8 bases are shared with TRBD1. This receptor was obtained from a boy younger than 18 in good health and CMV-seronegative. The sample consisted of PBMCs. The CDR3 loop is CAWGQGAVEQYF. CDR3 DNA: TGTGCCTGGGGCCAGGGGGCCGTCGAGCAGTACTTC.